This T cell receptor beta chain is from a study of T cell responses to AZD1222 COVID-19 vaccine. Regarding this clone: Its antigen is currently unknown.

Repertoires were generated with immunoSEQ multiplex PCR, while TCRdb's copy carries only in-frame clones and drops some. Of around 130,000 clones in the sample, approximately 90% are singletons; the top ten hold about 4.4%. Study-wide findings and caveats: Increases in Spike-specific TCR breadth and depth were seen after two AZD1222 doses. Nearly half of spike-specific TCRs reportedly target unmutated variant regions. Researchers took repertoire samples only after the peak T cell response had come.

V lost 7 bases to trimming and J lost 1 base, with 13 bases between them. This CDR3 is built from 14 residues. Germline V gives CDR1 SNHLY, CDR2 FYNNEI. This sequence originates from an adult in good health. Sequencing used peripheral blood, obtained on day 0 of AZD1222 vaccination. The gene calls are TRBV2 and TRBJ1-1, with D possibly being TRBD1 (5 bases). DNA for the CDR3: TGTGCCAGCATTATCGACAGACAGAACACTGAAGCTTTCTTT. It is translated as CASIIDRQNTEAFF.